One T cell receptor beta chain is described in this entry. Recruitment covered under 25 US areas and drew participants whose ages spanned roughly 18 to 100 years. Repertoires were generated with immunoSEQ multiplex PCR, while TCRdb's copy carries only in-frame clones and drops some. This table holds 300,000 to 350,000 clones, roughly 85% found once. Trimming pared 0 bases from V and 3 bases from J, leaving 5 bases between. The CDR3 runs to 14 residues. Per the germline V gene, CDR1 is MNHEY and CDR2 is SMNVEV (reference sequence). This sample was included in a study of blood T cell repertoires in COVID-19. The wider study: Acute and convalescent COVID-19 samples came from the United States, Italy and Spain.

The chain employs TRBV27 and TRBJ2-2; possibly TRBD2 for D (5 bases). This receptor was taken from a woman aged 40 to 55 with acute COVID-19. Source material: PBMCs or T cells enriched from blood (not recorded which). The chain's CDR3 is CASSLSRDTGELFF. CDR3 nucleotides: TGTGCCAGCAGTTTATCGAGGGACACCGGGGAGCTGTTTTTT.